The clone carrying this TCR beta chain has a count of ten or more. As yet, its antigen is unknown. The data were taken from a study of regulatory T cells in long-lasting Graves disease. Time point given: newly diagnosed GD, antithyroid drugs for less than 3 months. Extracted RNA from PBMCs served as the source of the TCR library. Patients with Graves' disease were diagnosed by American Thyroid Association guidelines. Findings and limits, study-wide: Persistent Graves' patients showed less TCR diversity than newly diagnosed patients showed.

The authors built TCR beta libraries using iRepertoire HTBI primers and Arm-PCR of CDR3 regions. In TCRdb, the multiplex PCR reads were re-called with MiXCR into one record per CDR3 protein. The sample lists around 400,000 distinct CDR3 sequences, roughly 15% occurring once. The sample in question was peripheral blood mononuclear cells (PBMCs), obtained at new diagnosis, from a patient treated with antithyroid drugs. This clonotype was sampled from a female donor with Graves disease.

CDR3 loop: CASSPSLRGRGGYF. The CDR3 DNA reads TGTGCCAGCAGCCCGAGTTTGAGGGGACGGGGGGGGTACTTC. The chain joins TRBV12-3 or TRBV12-4 to TRBJ2-4; 8 positions agree with TRBD2. With 6 bases clipped from V and 15 bases from J, the junction kept 16 bases outside the gene matches. This CDR3 is built from 14 residues.